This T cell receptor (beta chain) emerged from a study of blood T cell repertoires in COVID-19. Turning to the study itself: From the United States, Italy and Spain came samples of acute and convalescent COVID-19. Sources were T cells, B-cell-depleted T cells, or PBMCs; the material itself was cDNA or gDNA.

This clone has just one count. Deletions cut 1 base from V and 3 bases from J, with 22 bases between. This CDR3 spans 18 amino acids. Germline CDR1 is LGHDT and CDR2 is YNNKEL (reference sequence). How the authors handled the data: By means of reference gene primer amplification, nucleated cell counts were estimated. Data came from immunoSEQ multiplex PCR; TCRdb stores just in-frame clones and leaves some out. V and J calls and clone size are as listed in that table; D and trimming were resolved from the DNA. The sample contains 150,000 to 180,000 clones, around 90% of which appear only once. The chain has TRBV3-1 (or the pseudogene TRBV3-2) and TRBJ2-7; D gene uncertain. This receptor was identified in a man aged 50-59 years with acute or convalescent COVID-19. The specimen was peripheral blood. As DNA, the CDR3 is TGTGCCAGCAGCCAAGCGCCTCCTAGTTTACAATCGATCTACGAGCAGTACTTC. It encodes CASSQAPPSLQSIYEQYF.